The clone carrying this T cell receptor (beta chain) turned up a few times. The antigen remains undetermined. It was with 60 Vbeta and 13 Jbeta primers that the PCR ran. Produced via immunoSEQ multiplex PCR; TCRdb's table is partial and in-frame only. The sample carries some 120,000 clones, about four fifths recorded once. These data come from a study of cytomegalovirus exposure and HLA in healthy donors. Study findings and constraints: One later analysis reportedly identified an Asian-associated ancestry cluster that showed fewer N-insertions than the roughly 700-donor mean.

This CDR3 is 14 amino acids long. Trimming took off 0 bases at V and 10 bases at J, with 15 bases between the two ends. CDR1 is MNHNY, CDR2 SVGAGI, per germline (reference sequence). The sequencing sample was made of PBMCs. J is TRBJ1-1 and V is TRBV6-6; no firm D call. This receptor was obtained from a man younger than 35 in good health and CMV-seronegative. CDR3 sequence (DNA): TGTGCCAGCAGTTACTCAGCCTTAGCCCTGGTAGCTTTCTTT. It codes for CASSYSALALVAFF.